One TCR beta chain is described in this entry. Its specificity is unknown. The V end lost 4 bases, the J end lost 4 bases, and 8 bases lay between the germline ends. The germline V gene has CDR1 SGHAT and CDR2 FQNNGV. The CDR3 consists of 13 residues. The data were taken from a study of PD-1 blockade in classical Hodgkin lymphoma. For the study at large: Intravenous delivery of nivolumab at 3 mg/kg to patients occurred every 2 weeks.

Sequencing used immunoSEQ multiplex PCR; TCRdb keeps in-frame clones, though not all of them. The profile shows about 28,000 clones, around nine tenths of them singletons. The study's findings and limits: Complete responders started with a diversity level that resembled newly diagnosed patients at baseline.

Every single patient, without exception, relapsed after autologous stem cell transplantation, and brentuximab vedotin exposure varied. Isolated CD8+ T cells were derived from thawed PBMCs through magnetic negative selection. When best responses were assessed, they were complete response, partial response or progressive disease. The V call is TRBV11-2, the J call TRBJ2-1; D is uncertain. The clonotype originates from a human donor with classical Hodgkin lymphoma. The sequencing here drew on CD8+ T cells from blood, taken at baseline. CDR3 residues: CASSSQPYNEQFF. The CDR3 region has the DNA TGTGCCAGCAGCTCCCAGCCTTACAATGAGCAGTTCTTC.